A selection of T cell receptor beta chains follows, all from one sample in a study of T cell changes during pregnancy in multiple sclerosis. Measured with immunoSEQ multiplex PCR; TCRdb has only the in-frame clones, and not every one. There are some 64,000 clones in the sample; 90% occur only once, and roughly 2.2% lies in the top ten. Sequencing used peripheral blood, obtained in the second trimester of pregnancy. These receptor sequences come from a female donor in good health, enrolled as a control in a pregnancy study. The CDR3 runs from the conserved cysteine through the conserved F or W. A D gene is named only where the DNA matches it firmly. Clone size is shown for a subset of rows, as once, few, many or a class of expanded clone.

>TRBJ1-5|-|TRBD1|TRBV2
CASSYYRGLDQPQHF
TGTGCCAGCAGCTATTACAGGGGTCTGGATCAGCCCCAGCATTTT
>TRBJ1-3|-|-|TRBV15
CATSRDHWAYSVVGNTIYF
TGTGCCACCAGCAGAGATCACTGGGCCTATTCAGTGGTTGGAAACACCATATATTTT
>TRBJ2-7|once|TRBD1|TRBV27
CASYGQGIYEQYF
TGTGCCAGCTACGGACAGGGAATCTACGAGCAGTACTTC
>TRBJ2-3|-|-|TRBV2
CASNSWSFDTDTQYF
TGTGCCAGCAATAGTTGGTCGTTTGACACAGATACGCAGTATTTT
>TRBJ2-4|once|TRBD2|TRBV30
CAWREGGNIQYF
TGTGCCTGGAGGGAGGGAGGGAACATTCAGTACTTC
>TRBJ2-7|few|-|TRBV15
CATSRDQSEDEQYF
TGTGCCACCAGCAGAGACCAGTCGGAGGACGAGCAGTACTTC
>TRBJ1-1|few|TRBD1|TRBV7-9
CASSDRKGQVMNTEAFF
TGTGCCAGCAGCGACCGGAAAGGACAGGTTATGAACACTGAAGCTTTCTTT
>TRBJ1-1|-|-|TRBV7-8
CASSLGQNTEAFF
TGTGCCAGCAGCTTAGGGCAGAACACTGAAGCTTTCTTT
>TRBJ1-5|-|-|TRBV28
CASSLKPGILGNQPQHF
TGTGCCAGCAGCCTCAAACCCGGGATACTGGGCAATCAGCCCCAGCATTTT
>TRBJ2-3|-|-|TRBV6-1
CASSEALERDTQYF
TGTGCCAGCAGTGAAGCGCTGGAGCGGGATACGCAGTATTTT
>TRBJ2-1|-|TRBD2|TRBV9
CASNIAGANNEQFF
TGTGCCAGCAACATAGCGGGGGCCAACAATGAGCAGTTCTTC
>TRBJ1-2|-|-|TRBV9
CASSALTGYGYTF
TGTGCCAGCAGCGCGTTGACAGGCTATGGCTACACCTTC
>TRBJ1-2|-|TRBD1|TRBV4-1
CASSQDVQGATGYTF
TGCGCCAGCAGCCAAGATGTACAGGGGGCGACTGGCTACACCTTC
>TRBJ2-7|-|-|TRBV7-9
CASSSSPGYEQYF
TGTGCCAGCAGCTCCTCCCCGGGGTACGAGCAGTACTTC
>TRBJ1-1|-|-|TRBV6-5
CASSYWGRVSTEAFF
TGTGCCAGCAGTTACTGGGGCAGGGTGAGCACTGAAGCTTTCTTT
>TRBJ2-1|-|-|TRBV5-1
CASSFAGPEQFF
TGCGCCAGCAGCTTTGCGGGCCCTGAGCAGTTCTTC